This record concerns one T cell receptor (beta chain) sequence. These data belong to a study of OX40 agonist ivuxolimab in advanced cancers. Study-wide background: Averaging about 60 years in age, with a range of about 23 to 85, the cohort was approximately 83% male.

The CDR3 length is 13 residues. V lost 5 bases and J 0 bases, leaving 7 bases between the germline ends. CDR1 is LNHDA, CDR2 SQIVND, per germline (reference sequence). This table comes from immunoSEQ multiplex PCR, and its TCRdb copy is limited to in-frame clones, with some not included. The sample contains 63,000 or so clones, less than 90% of which appear only once. This clonotype originated in an adult with an advanced solid tumor such as melanoma, head and neck, liver or kidney cancer. The sample was CD4+ or CD8+ T cells sorted from blood, taken in a trial of the OX40 agonist ivuxolimab. The genes are TRBV19 and TRBJ1-1; D gene ambiguous. The CDR3: CASSSTMNTEAFF. The CDR3 DNA is TGTGCCAGTAGTTCCACCATGAACACTGAAGCTTTCTTT.